The rows below give T cell receptor beta chains drawn from one sample of a study of vaccination and CD4 T cells after COVID-19. For these receptors, no antigen is known. TCRdb ran MiXCR on the PCR reads and lists one entry per CDR3 protein. In the table there are about 18,000 distinct CDR3 sequences, 50% of which are singletons. The sequenced sample consisted of CD4+ T cells from blood, cultured in vitro. These TCRs come from a human donor who had recovered from COVID-19. Both conserved end residues are part of each CDR3. Fields, in order: clone size, D gene, V gene, J gene, CDR3 DNA, CDR3 protein. A D gene is named only where the DNA matches it firmly. Where a row states a size, it is once, few, many or the class of an expanded clone; other rows omit it.

.	.	TRBV19	TRBJ2-5	TGTGCCAGTAACCGGGGCAACAGAGAGACCCAGTACTTC	CASNRGNRETQYF
.	.	TRBV5-4	TRBJ2-3	TGTGCCAGCAGCTTGTATAGCACAGATACGCAGTATTTT	CASSLYSTDTQYF
few	.	TRBV6-1	TRBJ2-3	TGTGCCAGCAGGACCCCAGGCGCGGCTAGCACAGATACGCAGTATTTT	CASRTPGAASTDTQYF
.	.	TRBV7-9	TRBJ2-3	TGTGCCAGCAGCTTTTCGGGGAGTTTGAAAGATACGCAGTATTTT	CASSFSGSLKDTQYF
few	.	TRBV6-1	TRBJ1-5	TGTGCCAGCACCGGGAGCGGCAATCAGCCCCAGCATTTT	CASTGSGNQPQHF
large	.	TRBV12-3/TRBV12-4	TRBJ1-2	TGTGCCAGCAGTTTAGGGACAGATCGTCCCCGGGGCTACACCTTC	CASSLGTDRPRGYTF
medium-sized	.	TRBV7-9	TRBJ1-5	TGTGCCAGCAGCTTAGTGGGGGACAGCAATCAGCCCCAGCATTTT	CASSLVGDSNQPQHF
.	TRBD1	TRBV20-1	TRBJ1-1	TGCAGTGCCCCGGGACAGGGGGCCGGGGGCACTGAAGCTTTCTTT	CSAPGQGAGGTEAFF
.	.	TRBV20-1	TRBJ2-3	TGCAGTGCTGAGGAAGGTGGAGGTCAGTTACCATACACAGATACGCAGTATTTT	CSAEEGGGQLPYTDTQYF
.	.	TRBV7-8	TRBJ2-1	TGTGCCAGCAGCCCCGGGGTGCGCGGGGCCTACAATGAGCAGTTCTTC	CASSPGVRGAYNEQFF
few	TRBD1	TRBV20-1	TRBJ1-3	TGCAGTGCAAAGACAGGGGCGGGAAACACCATATATTTT	CSAKTGAGNTIYF
few	TRBD1	TRBV6-1	TRBJ1-1	TGTGCCAGCAGTCTGGACAGGGGGAATACTGAAGCTTTCTTT	CASSLDRGNTEAFF
few	.	TRBV10-2	TRBJ2-6	TGCGCCAGCAGTGACGGGGACTCTGGGGCCAACGTCCTGACTTTC	CASSDGDSGANVLTF
.	.	TRBV15	TRBJ1-5	TGTGCCACCACCCAGGGGTATAGCAATCAGCCCCAGCATTTT	CATTQGYSNQPQHF
.	TRBD1	TRBV7-9	TRBJ2-6	TGTGCCAGCAGCTTAGACAGGGGCTGGCGATCTGGGGCCAACGTCCTGACTTTC	CASSLDRGWRSGANVLTF
few	.	TRBV2	TRBJ2-7	TGTGCCAGCAGTTCCAGATACGAGCAGTACTTC	CASSSRYEQYF
.	TRBD2	TRBV28	TRBJ2-5	TGTGCCAGCAGTCCGACTAGCGGGACAGAGACCCAGTACTTC	CASSPTSGTETQYF
few	TRBD1	TRBV6-5	TRBJ1-2	TGTGCCAGCAGTTACTCACAGGGGTTGGGCTATGGCTACACCTTC	CASSYSQGLGYGYTF
few	TRBD2	TRBV9	TRBJ2-5	TGTGCCAGCAGCGTAGCGGCGGGAGTACAGTGGGAGACCCAGTACTTC	CASSVAAGVQWETQYF
few	TRBD1	TRBV12-3/TRBV12-4	TRBJ1-1	TGTGCCAGCAGGACGACAGGGGACACTGAAGCTTTCTTT	CASRTTGDTEAFF
few	TRBD1	TRBV7-2	TRBJ1-2	TGTGCCAGCAGCTTAAGGCAGGGGGCGGGAGGGTATGGCTACACCTTC	CASSLRQGAGGYGYTF
.	TRBD1	TRBV10-3	TRBJ2-5	TGTGCCATCAGCGGGAAGGGACCGGGACAGGGGTTAGGCGAGACCCAGTACTTC	CAISGKGPGQGLGETQYF
.	.	TRBV18	TRBJ2-3	TGTGCCAGCTCACCACTGGACTTAACCCTCACAGATACGCAGTATTTT	CASSPLDLTLTDTQYF
.	TRBD2	TRBV6-1	TRBJ2-7	TGTGCCAGCAGACTAGCGGGAGGACCCTCCTACGAGCAGTACTTC	CASRLAGGPSYEQYF
few	.	TRBV12-3/TRBV12-4	TRBJ2-5	TGTGCCAGCAGTTTGGACATCCAAGAGACCCAGTACTTC	CASSLDIQETQYF
.	TRBD2	TRBV6-1	TRBJ2-5	TGTGCCAGCGCCATCGGACTAGCTTCGCAGACCCAGTACTTC	CASAIGLASQTQYF
.	TRBD1	TRBV7-3	TRBJ2-2	TGTGCCAGCAGCCCCCGACAGGGGGTAAACACCGGGGAGCTGTTTTTT	CASSPRQGVNTGELFF
few	.	TRBV6-1	TRBJ2-2	TGTGCCAGCAGTGCTATGGGAAACACCGGGGAGCTGTTTTTT	CASSAMGNTGELFF
medium-sized	.	TRBV27	TRBJ1-5	TGTGCCAGCTGGGACCCTAACCAGCCCCAGCATTTT	CASWDPNQPQHF
.	.	TRBV5-1	TRBJ2-5	TGCGCCAGCAGCCCCCAGGACGGATTCCAAGAGACCCAGTACTTC	CASSPQDGFQETQYF
.	.	TRBV20-1	TRBJ1-5	TGCAGTGCTGACTCGACGGGGGAGCCCCAGCATTTT	CSADSTGEPQHF
.	.	TRBV20-1	TRBJ1-1	TGCAGCGCTAGAGCCGGGATACAAGAAGCTTTCTTT	CSARAGIQEAFF
few	TRBD1	TRBV5-1	TRBJ1-2	TGCGCCAGCAGCCCTGACAGGGACCGGCTTAGTCATGGCTACACCTTC	CASSPDRDRLSHGYTF
.	TRBD2	TRBV7-2	TRBJ2-7	TGTGCCAGCAGGCCCGGGACTACTTCCTACGAGCAGTACTTC	CASRPGTTSYEQYF
.	.	TRBV30	TRBJ2-7	TGTGCCCGGGGCCTCACCAGGGGCGAGCAGTACTTC	CARGLTRGEQYF
.	TRBD2	TRBV6-1	TRBJ2-1	TGTGCCAGTACTACGGGAGGCACCTACAATGAGCAGTTCTTC	CASTTGGTYNEQFF
.	.	TRBV30	TRBJ1-2	TGTGCCTGGAGTGTTCAGGCAGCGGCTAGCTACACCTTC	CAWSVQAAASYTF
.	.	TRBV27	TRBJ2-2	TGTGCCAGCAGTCCCCGTGGCACCGGGGAGCTGTTTTTT	CASSPRGTGELFF
.	.	TRBV5-1	TRBJ2-5	TGCGCCAGCAGCTCGGTCCGGGCCCAAGAGACCCAGTACTTC	CASSSVRAQETQYF